The 28 T cell receptor beta chains given below trace back to one sample, sequenced in a study of blood T cell repertoires in COVID-19. Clones were sequenced by immunoSEQ multiplex PCR, and TCRdb holds only the in-frame ones, with some missing. The repertoire holds approximately 300,000 clones, with approximately 87% as singletons. The sequenced sample was peripheral blood. These receptor sequences come from a woman in her forties or fifties with active or convalescent COVID-19.

The chain recombines TRBV3-1 (or the pseudogene TRBV3-2) with TRBJ2-7; 9 bases align to TRBD1. The germline gives CDR1 LGHDT, CDR2 YNNKEL (reference sequence). The ends lost 4 bases at V and 3 bases at J; junction bases unmatched: 4. This CDR3 contains 14 residues. CDR3 in DNA: TGTGCCAGCAGCCCCTGGACAGGGGACTACGAGCAGTACTTC. This sequence encodes CASSPWTGDYEQYF.

The genes are TRBV6-5 and TRBJ2-7; no reliable D call. V dropped 2 bases and J dropped 1 base, with 9 bases sitting between them. The CDR3 runs to 14 residues. Germline lookup yields CDR1 MNHEY and CDR2 SVGAGI. CDR3 residues: CASSYEVRSYEQYF. CDR3 nucleotide sequence: TGTGCCAGCAGTTACGAGGTGAGGTCCTACGAGCAGTACTTC.

The chain employs TRBV7-9 and TRBJ1-1, with D maybe TRBD1 (5 bases). The germline V gene has CDR1 SEHNR and CDR2 FQNEAQ (reference sequence). Trimming cost V 2 bases and J 3 bases, with 13 bases left between them. The CDR3 covers 15 residues. The CDR3 loop is CASSLRSREDTEAFF. The CDR3 coding sequence is TGTGCCAGCAGCTTACGGAGCAGGGAGGACACTGAAGCTTTCTTT.

This sequence joins TRBV9 and TRBJ1-2; D remains ambiguous. The CDR3 extends over 16 amino acids. The V gene's germline CDR1 is SGDLS and CDR2 YYNGEE. Deletions cut 1 base from V and 6 bases from J, with 19 bases between. This CDR3 is CASSVLAGVSGDGYTF. The CDR3 DNA follows: TGTGCCAGCAGCGTATTAGCCGGGGTGTCAGGAGATGGCTACACCTTC.

The chain employs TRBV30 and TRBJ2-5; D is undetermined. The V gene's germline CDR1 is GTSNPN and CDR2 SVGIG (reference sequence). The CDR3 consists of 13 residues. With 1 base removed from V and 5 bases from J, the gap between germline ends came to 11 bases. CDR3 coding DNA: TGTGCCTGGAGTGGGAACACGAGGGAGACCCAGTACTTC. Its protein product is CAWSGNTRETQYF.

The chain recombines TRBV18 with TRBJ1-1; a weak D match, TRBD1 (5 bases). The germline gives CDR1 KGHSH, CDR2 LQKENI. The CDR3 contains 15 residues. V lost 6 bases and J lost 0, with 14 bases in between. CDR3 sequence (DNA): TGTGCCAGCTCGATAGGACAAGAGATGAACACTGAAGCTTTCTTT. This translates into CASSIGQEMNTEAFF.

The chain is built from TRBV24-1 and TRBJ2-6, with 7 nucleotides matching TRBD1. Germline CDR1 and CDR2: KGHDR and SFDVKD. The ends lost 9 bases at V and 4 bases at J; junction bases unmatched: 5. This CDR3 has 14 amino acids. In DNA form, the CDR3 reads TGTGCCACCGACGACAGGGTGGGGGCCAACGTCCTGACTTTC. This sequence encodes CATDDRVGANVLTF.

The CDR3 protein is CAISHPGQGKEGDTEAFF. The CDR3 coding sequence is TGTGCCATCAGCCATCCCGGACAGGGGAAAGAAGGAGACACTGAAGCTTTCTTT. This chain connects TRBV10-3 to TRBJ1-1; TRBD1 matches at 9 bases. The CDR3 consists of 18 residues. Trimming removed 6 bases from V and 3 bases from J; junction bases left unmatched: 17. Germline assignment: CDR1 ENHRY and CDR2 SYGVKD.

The genes are TRBV27 and TRBJ1-4; perhaps TRBD1 as D (6 bases). Per the germline V gene, CDR1 is MNHEY and CDR2 is SMNVEV (reference sequence). Between the trimmed V and J ends, which lost 5 bases and 6 bases, there was a span of 13 bases. CDR3 length: 14 amino acids. CDR3 bases: TGTGCCAGCAGTCTCAGGGGTTTTGATGAAAAACTGTTTTTT. Translating it yields CASSLRGFDEKLFF.

The rearrangement uses TRBV28 and TRBJ1-2; tentative D call: TRBD1 (6 bases). CDR3 length: 14 residues. V was cut by 7 bases and J by 2 bases, with 14 bases left in between. Looked up from germline, CDR1 is MDHEN and CDR2 is SYDVKM. CDR3 amino acids: CASNSRGGNYGYTF. As DNA, the CDR3 is TGTGCCAGCAATTCCCGGGGGGGCAACTATGGCTACACCTTC.

CDR3 region: CASSPLLAGTDTQYF. The CDR3 DNA follows: TGTGCCAGCAGCCCTTTACTAGCGGGCACAGATACGCAGTATTTT. The rearrangement uses TRBV7-2 and TRBJ2-3; TRBD2 aligns across 8 bases. With V trimmed by 5 bases and J by 1 base, 5 bases remained unmatched. CDR1 SGHTA and CDR2 FQGNSA come from the germline V gene. The CDR3 spans 15 residues.

The chain links TRBV7-6 to TRBJ1-5, with D possibly matching TRBD1 (6 bases). CDR3 length: 15 amino acids. Trimming removed 3 bases from V and 5 bases from J, with 14 bases in between. CDR1 is SGHVS, CDR2 FNYEAQ, per germline. The CDR3 bases are TGTGCCAGCAGCTTGCTGGGGGGGGCGGATCAGCCCCAGCATTTT. It codes for CASSLLGGADQPQHF.

This clone appeared once. The chain recombines TRBV23-1 with TRBJ2-7, with 9 nucleotides matching TRBD1. TRBV23-1 is classed as an ORF, of uncertain function. V shed 2 bases and J 0 bases; nucleotides not matched to a gene: 5. The CDR3 totals 16 residues. The CDR3 is CASSQPPGQGSYEQYF. The CDR3, as DNA: TGCGCCAGCAGTCAACCCCCGGGACAGGGCTCCTACGAGCAGTACTTC.

This clone was seen a handful of times. The rearrangement links TRBV28 to TRBJ1-2; D not certain. The V and J ends lost 6 bases and 2 bases respectively, with 7 bases between them. CDR3 length equals 12 residues. Germline-derived CDR1 and CDR2 are MDHEN and SYDVKM. As DNA, the CDR3 is TGTGCCAGCAGGGACTTAAACTATGGCTACACCTTC. Its translation: CASRDLNYGYTF.

The gene calls are TRBV24-1 and TRBJ2-3; TRBD1 might be the D (7 bases). The V gene lost 3 bases and the J gene lost 2 bases, with 14 bases spanning the gap. Germline CDR1 and CDR2: KGHDR and SFDVKD. The CDR3 runs 16 residues. The CDR3 DNA reads as TGTGCCACCAGTGATCCAGGGGGGACAGCCACAGATACGCAGTATTTT. Amino acids: CATSDPGGTATDTQYF.

The CDR3 sequence: CASSLTRNSNQPQHF. CDR3 DNA: TGTGCCAGCAGTTTGACACGCAATAGCAATCAGCCCCAGCATTTT. This chain links TRBV27 with TRBJ1-5, with no clear D. V was clipped by 3 bases and J by 0 bases, with 9 bases between them. This CDR3 contains 15 residues. CDR1 is MNHEY, CDR2 SMNVEV, per germline (reference sequence).

The genes are TRBV7-2 and TRBJ1-2; 7 positions match TRBD1. The CDR3 contains 13 residues. The V gene's germline CDR1 is SGHTA and CDR2 FQGNSA. J lost 4 bases, V lost 5 bases, and 4 bases had no gene match. The CDR3 reads CASSPDRAYGYTF. CDR3 DNA: TGTGCCAGCAGCCCAGACAGGGCCTATGGCTACACCTTC.

This sequence joins TRBV5-8 and TRBJ2-7; 9 bases are shared with TRBD1. This CDR3 is built from 17 residues. Per the germline V gene, CDR1 is SGHTS and CDR2 is YDEGEE. The V gene end was trimmed by 4 bases and the J gene end by 3 bases; junction bases not matched to a gene: 14. The CDR3 reads CASSSRDRVQDLYEQYF. The CDR3 nucleotides read TGTGCCAGCAGCAGCCGGGACAGGGTCCAAGATCTCTACGAGCAGTACTTC.

The gene calls are TRBV5-8 and TRBJ2-2; D gene ambiguous. Per germline, CDR1 SGHTS and CDR2 YDEGEE. This CDR3 contains 16 residues. The V end lost 0 bases, the J end lost 4 bases, and 13 bases lay between the germline ends. The DNA for the CDR3 is TGTGCCAGCAGCTTGGCCGAACGGCTAGTCACCGGGGAGCTGTTTTTT. Its translation is CASSLAERLVTGELFF. The full variable domain, rest sourced from reference TRBV5-8 and TRBJ2-2, is EAGVTQSPTHLIKTRGQQATLRCSPISGHTSVYWYQQALGLGLQFLLWYDEGEERNRGNFPPRFSGRQFPNYSSELNVNALELEDSALYLCASSLAERLVTGELFFGEGSRLTVL.

V and J are TRBV9 and TRBJ2-2; no reliable D call. The germline CDR1 and CDR2 sequences are SGDLS and YYNGEE. V was pared by 4 bases and J by 0 bases, with 10 bases between. The CDR3 contains 15 residues. The CDR3 DNA follows: TGTGCCAGCAGCTACACGTTGACGAACACCGGGGAGCTGTTTTTT. Residues: CASSYTLTNTGELFF.

V is TRBV25-1 and J is TRBJ2-1; no clear D. The CDR3 has 18 amino acids. Trimming left V 2 bases short and J 6 bases short, with 23 bases between. CDR1 is MGHDK, CDR2 SYGVNS, per germline. The CDR3 region is CASSELGRSPLTGNEQFF. In nucleotides, the CDR3 is TGTGCCAGCAGTGAACTGGGTAGGAGTCCACTTACGGGCAATGAGCAGTTCTTC.

The rearrangement uses TRBV4-2 and TRBJ1-2; no definite D call. Trimming stripped 1 base from V and 6 bases from J, with 9 bases between. Germline lookup yields CDR1 LGHNA and CDR2 YNFKEQ. The length of the CDR3 is 13 residues. CDR3 residues: CASSQGGFDGYTF. The CDR3 nucleotides read TGTGCCAGCAGCCAAGGAGGGTTTGATGGCTACACCTTC.

The J gene is TRBJ2-7, the V gene TRBV7-2, with 7 bases fitting TRBD2. The CDR3 loop spans 16 amino acids. Germline values: CDR1 SGHTA, CDR2 FQGNSA. Trimming removed 1 base from V and 0 bases from J; junction bases left unmatched: 6. The CDR3 spells CASSLGLADLSYEQYF. The DNA of the CDR3 is TGTGCCAGCAGCTTAGGTCTAGCGGACCTCTCCTACGAGCAGTACTTC.

The chain uses TRBV19 and TRBJ1-4; possibly TRBD1 for D (5 bases). The CDR3 consists of 14 residues. Germline CDR1 LNHDA, CDR2 SQIVND (reference sequence). Trimming took off 5 bases at V and 2 bases at J, with 9 bases between the two ends. CDR3 sequence reads: CASSWRGTNEKLFF. CDR3 DNA sequence: TGTGCCAGTAGTTGGAGGGGCACTAATGAAAAACTGTTTTTT. Together with reference TRBV19 and TRBJ1-4, the CDR3 gives the full variable domain: DGGITQSPKYLFRKEGQNVTLSCEQNLNHDAMYWYRQDPGQGLRLIYYSQIVNDFQKGDIAEGYSVSREKKESFPLTVTSAQKNPTAFYLCASSWRGTNEKLFFGSGTQLSVL.

V is TRBV5-1 and J is TRBJ1-3, with 11 bases that match TRBD1. V lost 0 bases, J lost 4 bases, and 9 bases stayed unmatched. The CDR3 extends over 18 amino acids. Germline V CDR1 and CDR2: SGHRS, YFSETQ. The CDR3 sequence is CASSLAPSGTGGGNTIYF. The DNA for the CDR3 is TGCGCCAGCAGCTTGGCCCCATCCGGGACAGGGGGAGGAAACACCATATATTTT.

The chain recombines TRBV7-9 with TRBJ2-1, with D perhaps matching TRBD1 (6 bases). Germline-derived CDR1 and CDR2 are SEHNR and FQNEAQ (reference sequence). The CDR3 covers 14 residues. V was shortened by 3 bases and J by 6 bases, with 12 bases between the two germline ends. For the CDR3, the DNA is TGTGCCAGCAGCTTGAAAACAGGGATCAATGAGCAGTTCTTC. Amino acid sequence: CASSLKTGINEQFF.

The V and J genes are TRBV6-2 or TRBV6-3 and TRBJ2-7, with 10 nucleotides matching TRBD2. CDR1 is MNHEY and CDR2 is SVGEGT in the germline V gene. CDR3 length: 15 residues. Germline trimming cut 3 bases from V and 1 base from J; bases unmatched to any gene: 3. The CDR3 sequence: CASSYSLAGSYEQYF. CDR3 nucleotides: TGTGCCAGCAGTTATTCACTAGCGGGGTCCTACGAGCAGTACTTC.

The chain employs TRBV28 and TRBJ1-5; 8 nucleotides line up with TRBD1. CDR1 and CDR2 from the germline V gene are MDHEN and SYDVKM. The CDR3 is made up of 15 amino acids. V trimming: 6 bases; J trimming: 1 base; junction bases outside the gene matches: 5. CDR3 bases: TGTGCCAGCAGCCCGGACAGGGAAAGCAATCAGCCCCAGCATTTT. Residues: CASSPDRESNQPQHF.